The entry below gives a single T cell receptor beta chain sequence along with its context. Seattle enrolled patients during active infection and tracked them longitudinally. The CDR3 consists of 15 residues. V shed 3 bases and J 4 bases; nucleotides not matched to a gene: 6. Germline V gene sequence: CDR1 SEHNR, CDR2 FQNEAQ (reference sequence). Source study methods: Amplification of reference gene primers was used by the study to estimate nucleated cell counts. The method was immunoSEQ multiplex PCR; TCRdb's version includes in-frame clones alone and lacks a portion of them. That table gives V, J and clone size, and the DNA gave D and trimming. The table lists 200,000 or so clones, roughly 80% of them singletons, with approximately 12% in the top ten. This specimen belongs to a study of blood T cell repertoires in COVID-19. Study-wide context: COVID-19 samples collected from the United States, Italy and Spain covered acute and convalescent phases. PBMCs, B-cell-depleted T cells, or T cells were the source of the cDNA or gDNA that made up the material.

The chain recombines TRBV7-9 with TRBJ2-7; TRBD2 agrees at 10 bases. The TCR comes from a woman of 80 years or more with COVID-19, enrolled during active disease. The sample was peripheral blood. The CDR3 here is CASSFSVSGRYEQYF. The CDR3 DNA reads as TGTGCCAGCAGCTTCTCGGTTAGCGGGAGGTACGAGCAGTACTTC.